The entry that follows covers one TCR beta chain sequence. The antigen remains undetermined. MiXCR, applied by TCRdb to the RACE reads, yields one record per CDR3 protein. This table holds about 340,000 distinct CDR3 sequences, around 7% found once. Trimming pared 5 bases from V and 3 bases from J, leaving 16 bases between. Germline V gives CDR1 MNHNY, CDR2 SVGAGI (reference sequence). This CDR3 has 16 amino acids. Time point noted: patch test 1, 2 weeks after DPC sensitization. Treatment indicated: therapeutic diphenylcyclopropenone sensitization with weekly scalp DPC. This sample was taken from a study of human T cells and chemical hapten exposure. Study-level results: Expanded TCRs grouped into significantly more large CDR3 similarity clusters than controls produced. The immune response of these alopecia patients might not match healthy individuals'.

Sequenced material: whole blood, taken in connection with sensitization to the hapten diphenylcyclopropenone (DPC). The V gene is TRBV6-6, the J gene TRBJ1-4; D might be TRBD1 (5 bases). The clonotype was recovered from a woman aged 18-29 years with alopecia areata. Some clones in this sample may be carry-over from other donors' samples. In DNA form, the CDR3 reads TGTGCCAGCAGTCCCCCCCAGGGCCGGGCTAATGAAAAACTGTTTTTT. Its protein product is CASSPPQGRANEKLFF.